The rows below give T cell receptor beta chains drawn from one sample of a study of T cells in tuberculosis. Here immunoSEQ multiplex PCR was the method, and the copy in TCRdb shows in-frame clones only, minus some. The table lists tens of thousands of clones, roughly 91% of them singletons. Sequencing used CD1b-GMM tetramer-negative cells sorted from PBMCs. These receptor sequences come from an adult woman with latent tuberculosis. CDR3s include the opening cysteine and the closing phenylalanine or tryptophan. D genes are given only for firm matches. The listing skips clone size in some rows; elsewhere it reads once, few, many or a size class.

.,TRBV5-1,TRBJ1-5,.,TGCGCCAGCAGCTTGGACGGGGAGCGCAATCAGCCCCAGCATTTT,CASSLDGERNQPQHF
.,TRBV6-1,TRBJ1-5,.,TGTGCCAGCATGCAGGGTGTCGAGCAGCCCCAGCATTTT,CASMQGVEQPQHF
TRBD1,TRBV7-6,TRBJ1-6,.,TGTGCCAGCAGCTCGGGACAGGGGGCGTCCTATAATTCACCCCTCCACTTT,CASSSGQGASYNSPLHF
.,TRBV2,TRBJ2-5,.,TGTGCCAGCAAGGTTACAGGCCTCCAAGAGACCCAGTACTTC,CASKVTGLQETQYF
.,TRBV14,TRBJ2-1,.,TGTGCCAGCAGCCACAACAGGGACACCTTCTCATACAATGAGCAGTTCTTC,CASSHNRDTFSYNEQFF
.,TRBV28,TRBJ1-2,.,TGTGCCAGCAGCTCGCTAGGGGAGGGCTATGGCTACACCTTC,CASSSLGEGYGYTF
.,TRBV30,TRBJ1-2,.,TGTGCCTGGAGTCCGGGGGAGGGGGGGTCTTATGGCTACACCTTC,CAWSPGEGGSYGYTF
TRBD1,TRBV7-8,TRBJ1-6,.,TGTGCCAGCAGCTTGGTTTCGGGACAGATCAATTCACCCCTCCACTTT,CASSLVSGQINSPLHF
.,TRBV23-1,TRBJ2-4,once,TGCGCCAGCAGAGAAGACGGGGTCATCCGAAAAAACATTCGGTACTTC,CASREDGVIRKNIRYF
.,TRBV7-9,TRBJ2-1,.,TGTGCCAGCAGCTTAGTTGGTGGGGGGTCAATTCCGTCCTACAATGAGCAGTTCTTC,CASSLVGGGSIPSYNEQFF
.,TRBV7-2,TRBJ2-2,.,TGTGCCAGCAGCTTAGAAGCGGTGCTGAACACCGGGGAGCTGTTTTTT,CASSLEAVLNTGELFF
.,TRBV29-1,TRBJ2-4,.,TGCAGCGTTGATAGACAGGTTCTAGCCAAAAACATTCAGTACTTC,CSVDRQVLAKNIQYF
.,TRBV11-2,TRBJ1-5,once,TGTGCCAGCAGCGTCGGACAGCCCAATCAGCCCCAGCATTTT,CASSVGQPNQPQHF
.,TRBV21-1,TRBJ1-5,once,TGTGCCAGCAGCAAAGCGGGGGCAAGTGAGGGGCGAGAACCCCAGCATTTT,CASSKAGASEGREPQHF
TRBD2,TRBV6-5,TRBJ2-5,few,TGTGCCAGCAGTTCTGGGCTAGCGGGGTGGTCGTACTTC,CASSSGLAGWSYF
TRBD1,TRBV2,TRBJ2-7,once,TGTGCCAGCAGACTAAGGACAGGGGATAGTTCCTACGAGCAGTACTTC,CASRLRTGDSSYEQYF
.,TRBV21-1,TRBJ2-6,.,TGTGCCAGCAGCAAAGTTTACAGGGGGTTTGGGGCCAACGTCCTGACTTTC,CASSKVYRGFGANVLTF
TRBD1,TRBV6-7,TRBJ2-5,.,TGTGCCATACCACCGCGGACAGGGAAGCAGGAGACCCAGTACTTC,CAIPPRTGKQETQYF
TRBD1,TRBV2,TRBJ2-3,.,TGTGCCAGCAGTGATAAGTTCAGGGGGATCGATACGCAGTATTTT,CASSDKFRGIDTQYF
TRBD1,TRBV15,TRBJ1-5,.,TGTGCCACCAGCAGAGATGGGACAGGGGGTCAGCCCCAGCATTTT,CATSRDGTGGQPQHF
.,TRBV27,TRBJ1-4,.,TGTGCCAGCAGTCCCGTGGACAGTGAAAAACTGTTTTTT,CASSPVDSEKLFF
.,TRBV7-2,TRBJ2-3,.,TGTGCCAGCAGCCCCCCCGCCGGGGGAAGGTGGACAGATACGCAGTATTTT,CASSPPAGGRWTDTQYF
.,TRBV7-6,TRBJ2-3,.,TGTGCTAGCAGCTTGGGGAGGAGGATCACAGATACGCAGTATTTT,CASSLGRRITDTQYF
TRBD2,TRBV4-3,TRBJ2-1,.,TGCGCCAGCAGCCAAGTAGCGGGGATTCACAATGAGCAGTTCTTC,CASSQVAGIHNEQFF
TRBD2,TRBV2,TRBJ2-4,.,TGTGCCAGCAGTGAAGTACTAGCGGGGGATATAGCCAAAAACATTCAGTACTTC,CASSEVLAGDIAKNIQYF
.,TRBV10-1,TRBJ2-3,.,TGCGCCAGCAGTGAGTCGTGGGAGAGAGACACAGATACGCAGTATTTT,CASSESWERDTDTQYF
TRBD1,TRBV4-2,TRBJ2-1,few,TGTGCCAGCAGCCAAGCGCTATTGACAGGGGACAATGAGCAGTTCTTC,CASSQALLTGDNEQFF
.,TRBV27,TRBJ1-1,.,TGTGCCAGCAGTTTCGGGGGTCCGGACACTGAAGCTTTCTTT,CASSFGGPDTEAFF
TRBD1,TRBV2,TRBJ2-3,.,TGTGCCAGCACCCTGACAGGGGGCCAATCCCCAGATACGCAGTATTTT,CASTLTGGQSPDTQYF
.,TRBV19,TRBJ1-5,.,TGTGCCAGTATGATTCGTCAGGGGAATCAGCCCCAGCATTTT,CASMIRQGNQPQHF
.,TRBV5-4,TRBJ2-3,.,TGTGCCAGCAGCTTGCCGGACTTACTGGGGGATACGCAGTATTTT,CASSLPDLLGDTQYF
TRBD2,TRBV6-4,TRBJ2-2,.,TGTGCCAGCAGTGACTCGCCTACTAGCGGGGGTTTCGCGAACACCGGGGAGCTGTTTTTT,CASSDSPTSGGFANTGELFF
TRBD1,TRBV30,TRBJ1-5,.,TGTGCCTGGAGTTCAGACAGGGCGTTCAGCAATCAGCCCCAGCATTTT,CAWSSDRAFSNQPQHF
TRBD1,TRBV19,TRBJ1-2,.,TGTGCCAGTAGTACCGGGACAGGGGCCTCTAACTATGGCTACACCTTC,CASSTGTGASNYGYTF
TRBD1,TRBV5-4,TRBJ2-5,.,TGTGCCAGCAGAGGGACAGCCGACGAGACCCAGTACTTC,CASRGTADETQYF
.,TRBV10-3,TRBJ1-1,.,TGTGCCATCAGTCCCACAGGGAATGAAGCTTTCTTT,CAISPTGNEAFF
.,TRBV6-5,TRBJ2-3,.,TGTGCCAGCAGTTACCTGGTTGACTCTCCCACAGATACGCAGTATTTT,CASSYLVDSPTDTQYF
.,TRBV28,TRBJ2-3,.,TGTGCCAGCAGTCCGGGGGACAGCCTCCAGGCAGATACGCAGTATTTT,CASSPGDSLQADTQYF
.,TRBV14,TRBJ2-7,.,TGTGCCAGCAGCCAATCAGACAGAGCCTACGAGCAGTACTTC,CASSQSDRAYEQYF
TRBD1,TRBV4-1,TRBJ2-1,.,TGCGCCAGCAGCCCCCGACAGGGAACGTACAATGAGCAGCTCTTC,CASSPRQGTYNEQLF
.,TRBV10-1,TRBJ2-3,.,TGCGCCAGCAGTGAGTTGCGTAATACGCAGTATTTT,CASSELRNTQYF
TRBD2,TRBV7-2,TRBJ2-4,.,TGTGCCAGCGCCGCACTTGGGTCTAGCGGGGGGGGATGGAACATTCAGTACTTC,CASAALGSSGGGWNIQYF
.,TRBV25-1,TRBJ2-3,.,TGTGCCTGTTGCGTTTCTGGCACAGATACGCAGTATTTT,CACCVSGTDTQYF
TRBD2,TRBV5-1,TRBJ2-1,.,TGCGCCAGCAGCTGGAACCCGGGACTAGCGGGGGGGCGGTACAATGAGCAGTTCTTC,CASSWNPGLAGGRYNEQFF
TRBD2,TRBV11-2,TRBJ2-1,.,TGTGCCAGCAGCATGCGGGGGAGCTCCTACAATGAGCAGTTCTTC,CASSMRGSSYNEQFF
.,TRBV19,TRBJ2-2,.,TGTGCCAGTATTGGGGCAGGGAAAGTAACGAACACCGGGGAGCTGTTTTTT,CASIGAGKVTNTGELFF
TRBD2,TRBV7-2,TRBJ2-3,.,TGTGCCAGCAGCCCAGCGGGGGGTGCAGATACGCAGTATTTT,CASSPAGGADTQYF
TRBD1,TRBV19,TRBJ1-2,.,TGTGCCAGTAGCCGAGGGACAGCTACTGATGGCTACACCTTC,CASSRGTATDGYTF
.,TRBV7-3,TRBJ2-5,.,TGTGCCAGCAGCTTAGGAGGAGTGGAGACCCAGTACTTC,CASSLGGVETQYF